These 18 T cell receptor beta chains came from one sample sequenced in a study of T-cell memory formation after mild COVID-19. TCRdb fed the 5' RACE reads into MiXCR, producing one record per CDR3 protein. The sample lists fewer than 700,000 distinct CDR3 sequences; approximately 18% were seen once. Sequenced sample: PBMCs or a T cell subset sorted from them (not recorded which). The receptors here all came from an adult woman who had mild COVID-19 (a few samples of this study predate the infection). Cell type and time point are not known.

This clonotype appeared a few times. This rearrangement joins TRBV7-3 to TRBJ2-7; 8 nucleotides line up with TRBD1. Germline loops: CDR1 SGHTA, CDR2 FQGTGA. V lost 3 bases to trimming and J lost 1 base; unmatched junction nucleotides: 5. The CDR3 loop spans 15 amino acids. CDR3 sequence (DNA): TGTGCCAGCAGCTTTCCAACAGGGGGGTCCTACGAGCAGTACTTC. It codes for CASSFPTGGSYEQYF.

Concerning this clonotype: A read error may be the cause here, since a much bigger clone is one base away. The chain is built from TRBV27 and TRBJ2-3; the D gene is possibly TRBD1 (6 bases). The germline V and J ends were trimmed by 5 bases and 3 bases, with 18 bases remaining between them. Per the germline V gene, CDR1 is MNHEY and CDR2 is SMNVEV (reference sequence). This CDR3 contains 16 residues. The chain's CDR3 is CASSRTRRGSTDTQYF. CDR3 DNA sequence: TGTGCCAGCAGTAGAACTCGCAGGGGTTCGACAGATACGCAGTATTTT.

This clonotype was detected only a few times. This rearrangement joins TRBV20-1 to TRBJ1-2; 7 nucleotides align to TRBD1. CDR1 is DFQATT, CDR2 SNEGSKA, per germline (reference sequence). Unmatched junction bases numbered 4, after V lost 3 bases and J lost 0 bases. The length of the CDR3 is 14 residues. CDR3 sequence (DNA): TGCAGTGCTAGGGGGGGACAGTCTAACTATGGCTACACCTTC. Its protein is CSARGGQSNYGYTF.

This clonotype was detected a few times. This rearrangement joins TRBV5-5 to TRBJ2-6; tentative D call: TRBD2 (5 bases). Germline V gene sequence: CDR1 SGHKS, CDR2 YYEKEE (reference sequence). The CDR3 runs to 17 residues. V was cut by 0 bases and J by 0 bases, with 10 bases left in between. The DNA for the CDR3 is TGTGCCAGCAGCTTGGGACACGGGATCTCTGGGGCCAACGTCCTGACTTTC. Translating it yields CASSLGHGISGANVLTF.

V usage is TRBV19 and J usage is TRBJ2-1; maybe TRBD2 (5 bases). This CDR3 is 13 amino acids long. Per the germline V gene, CDR1 is LNHDA and CDR2 is SQIVND (reference sequence). Trimming removed 4 bases at V and 12 bases at J, with 16 bases between. Here the CDR3 reads CASSNDPGRGQFF. The CDR3 nucleotides are TGTGCCAGTAGTAACGACCCCGGACGGGGGCAGTTCTTC.

This clonotype was found a few times. J is TRBJ1-1 and V is TRBV6-2 or TRBV6-3; 8 nucleotides line up with TRBD1. Germline CDR1 and CDR2: MNHEY and SVGEGT. V shed 6 bases, J shed 3 bases, and the junction held 6 bases outside the gene matches. The CDR3 is made up of 14 amino acids. The CDR3 here is CASREQGGYTEAFF. In DNA, the CDR3 is TGTGCCAGCAGGGAACAGGGGGGGTACACTGAAGCTTTCTTT.

This chain links TRBV10-3 with TRBJ2-3; TRBD2 agrees at 9 bases. The CDR3 covers 15 residues. V lost 9 bases, J lost 4 bases, and 11 bases stayed unmatched. In germline, CDR1 is ENHRY, CDR2 SYGVKD. This CDR3 reads CAISRGAGGPDTQYF. The CDR3 DNA is TGTGCCATTAGCCGCGGGGCGGGGGGGCCAGATACGCAGTATTTT.

This clonotype appeared a few times. The genes are TRBV12-3 or TRBV12-4 and TRBJ2-5; no clear D. The CDR3 covers 11 residues. Trimming took off 8 bases at V and 5 bases at J, with 9 bases between the two ends. CDR3 coding DNA: TGTGCCAGCGGTCCCAGGGAGACCCAGTACTTC. This gives the protein CASGPRETQYF.

The chain has TRBV18 and TRBJ1-2, with D perhaps matching TRBD1 (5 bases). V was clipped by 3 bases and J by 6 bases, with 11 bases between them. The CDR3 totals 13 residues. CDR1 is KGHSH, CDR2 LQKENI, per germline. CDR3: CASSPRRDDGYTF. For the CDR3, the DNA is TGTGCCAGCTCACCGCGGAGGGACGATGGCTACACCTTC.

The sample holds a few counts of this clonotype. This rearrangement joins TRBV20-1 to TRBJ2-5; TRBD1 matches 9 bases. CDR1 is DFQATT, CDR2 SNEGSKA, per germline (reference sequence). The V and J ends lost 5 bases and 1 base, in that order; junction bases with no gene match: 14. This CDR3 has 17 amino acids. DNA for the CDR3: TGCAGTGCTCTGGACAGGGGCGACGCTGTGTTCCAAGAGACCCAGTACTTC. Protein: CSALDRGDAVFQETQYF.

There are many counts of this clonotype. The CDR3 region is CSAREGLAGDTGELFF. CDR3 nucleotides: TGCAGTGCTAGAGAGGGACTAGCGGGGGACACCGGGGAGCTGTTTTTT. The V call is TRBV20-1, the J call TRBJ2-2, with 14 nucleotides matching TRBD2. The CDR3 sequence is 16 residues long. Germline CDR1 and CDR2: DFQATT and SNEGSKA (reference sequence). The junction had 0 bases not matched to a gene; V was cut back by 0 bases and J by 3 bases.

CDR3 amino acids: CASSLRLFRTSGRAEQYF. CDR3 DNA sequence: TGTGCCAGCAGCTTACGACTTTTCCGGACTAGCGGGAGGGCCGAGCAGTACTTC. V is TRBV7-2 and J is TRBJ2-7; 15 bases map to TRBD2. Germline V lookup: CDR1 SGHTA, CDR2 FQGNSA. V dropped 2 bases and J dropped 6; count of bases not matched to a gene: 11. The CDR3 length is 18 residues.

There are a few counts of this clonotype. The V gene is TRBV7-2, the J gene TRBJ2-7, with D maybe TRBD2 (6 bases). The V gene lost 4 bases and the J gene lost 4 bases, with 14 bases spanning the gap. CDR3 length: 14 residues. Germline V gives CDR1 SGHTA, CDR2 FQGNSA. DNA for the CDR3: TGTGCCAGCAGCTCTAGCGCGGGGTTTTACGAGCAGTACTTC. This gives the protein CASSSSAGFYEQYF.

The chain employs TRBV2 and TRBJ1-1; D possibly corresponds to TRBD1 (5 bases). The ends were cut back, 6 bases at V and 6 bases at J, with 8 bases in the middle. CDR1 and CDR2 from the germline V gene are SNHLY and FYNNEI. CDR3 size: 11 residues. The CDR3 here is CASRGLAEAFF. The CDR3 bases are TGTGCCAGCAGGGGACTTGCTGAAGCTTTCTTT.

This clonotype has just a few counts. This chain uses TRBV5-1 with TRBJ2-3; 7 bases align to TRBD2. Trimming cost V 0 bases and J 3 bases; bases outside gene matches: 4. Germline CDR1 reads SGHRS; CDR2 reads YFSETQ. This CDR3 has 15 residues. For the CDR3, the DNA is TGCGCCAGCAGCTTGGAAATTAGCGGGACAGATACGCAGTATTTT. This translates into CASSLEISGTDTQYF.

The chain employs TRBV9 and TRBJ1-4; maybe TRBD1 (5 bases). The V gene lost 4 bases and the J gene lost 4 bases, with 11 bases spanning the gap. This CDR3 comprises 14 residues. CDR1 is SGDLS, CDR2 YYNGEE, per germline. The CDR3 nucleotides read TGTGCCAGCAGCCCATGGGGGGTTAATGAAAAACTGTTTTTT. It is translated as CASSPWGVNEKLFF.

In this sample, this clonotype turned up a few times. The V call is TRBV6-1, the J call TRBJ2-1; 9 bases are shared with TRBD2. The CDR3 loop spans 17 amino acids. The junction had 11 bases not matched to a gene; V was cut back by 2 bases and J by 6 bases. Germline V gene sequence: CDR1 MNHNS, CDR2 SASEGT. Here the CDR3 DNA reads TGTGCCAGCAGTGAAATAGGGGTTAGCGGGAGAGGCAATGAGCAGTTCTTC. Amino acid sequence: CASSEIGVSGRGNEQFF.

A few counts support this clonotype. J is TRBJ2-1 and V is TRBV5-4; 9 bases match TRBD2. The V and J ends lost 3 bases and 7 bases, in that order; junction bases with no gene match: 8. The CDR3 has 15 amino acids. Germline V gene lookup returns CDR1 SGHNT and CDR2 YYREEE (reference sequence). DNA of the CDR3: TGTGCCAGCAGCTCGTCCGGACTAGCGAGTAATGAGCAGTTCTTC. It codes for CASSSSGLASNEQFF. Based on the CDR3 plus reference TRBV5-4 and TRBJ2-1, the full variable domain is ETGVTQSPTHLIKTRGQQVTLRCSSQSGHNTVSWYQQALGQGPQFIFQYYREEENGRGNFPPRFSGLQFPNYSSELNVNALELDDSALYLCASSSSGLASNEQFFGPGTRLTVL.